This T cell receptor beta chain was observed in a study of T-cell reconstitution after alpha-beta-depleted transplantation in children. This clonotype was seen only a few times. Its antigen is currently unknown. Trimming took off 2 bases at V and 8 bases at J, with 12 bases between the two ends. Germline loops: CDR1 LGHNT, CDR2 FRNRAP. The CDR3 is 13 amino acids. Unique molecular identifiers were incorporated during preparation of the TCRbeta library. MiXCR, applied by TCRdb to the PCR reads, yields one record per CDR3 protein. Of about 870,000 distinct CDR3 sequences in the sample, about 16% are singletons; the top ten hold approximately 4.5%. General observations from the study: Alpha-beta T cells about two months after transplant reportedly derived from several hundred expanded graft clones. T-cell counts and diversity were attributed mostly to newly produced T cells one year after transplant. Certain patients had high TCRbeta diversity at day 60, and it came from recipient T cells and thymic progenitors that survived.

The chain combines TRBV12-5 with TRBJ1-2; unclear D gene. This specimen consisted of PBMCs, mostly from graft donor cells, obtained 360 days after TCRalphabeta/CD19-depleted stem cell transplant. The TCR comes from a male patient younger than 18 who had a stem cell transplant for acute lymphoblastic leukemia, so the T cells may come from the graft donor. CDR3 protein: CASGLSAWGGYTF. CDR3 bases: TGTGCTAGTGGTTTGTCGGCTTGGGGAGGCTACACCTTC.